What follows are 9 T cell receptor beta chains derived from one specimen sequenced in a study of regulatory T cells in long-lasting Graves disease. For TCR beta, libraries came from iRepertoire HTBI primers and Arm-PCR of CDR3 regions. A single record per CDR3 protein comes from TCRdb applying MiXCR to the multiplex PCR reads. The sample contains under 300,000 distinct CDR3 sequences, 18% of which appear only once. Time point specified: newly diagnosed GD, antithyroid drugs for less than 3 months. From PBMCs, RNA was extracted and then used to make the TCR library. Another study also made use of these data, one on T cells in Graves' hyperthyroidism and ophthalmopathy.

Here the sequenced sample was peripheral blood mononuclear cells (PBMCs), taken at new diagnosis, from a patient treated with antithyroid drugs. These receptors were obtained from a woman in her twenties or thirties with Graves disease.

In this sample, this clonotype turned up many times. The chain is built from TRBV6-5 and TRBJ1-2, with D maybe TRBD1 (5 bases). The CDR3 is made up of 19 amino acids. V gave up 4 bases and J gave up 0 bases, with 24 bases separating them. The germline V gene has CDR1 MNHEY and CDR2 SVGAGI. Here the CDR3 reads CASSFVALNERGPNYGYTF. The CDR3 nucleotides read TGTGCCAGCAGTTTCGTGGCCCTCAACGAAAGGGGACCTAACTATGGCTACACCTTC.

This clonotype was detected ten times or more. The CDR3 nucleotides read TGTGCCAGCAGTTCGGACAGGGACTACGAGCAGTACTTC. Its translation is CASSSDRDYEQYF. The chain uses TRBV27 and TRBJ2-7, with TRBD1 identical over 8 bases. Per germline, CDR1 MNHEY and CDR2 SMNVEV (reference sequence). V trimming: 4 bases; J trimming: 3 bases; junction bases outside the gene matches: 2. This CDR3 is built from 13 residues.

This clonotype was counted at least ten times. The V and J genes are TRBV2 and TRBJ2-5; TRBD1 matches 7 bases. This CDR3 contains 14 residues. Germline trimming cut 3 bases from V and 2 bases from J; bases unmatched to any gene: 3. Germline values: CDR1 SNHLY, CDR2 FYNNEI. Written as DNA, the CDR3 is TGTGCCAGCAGTGACGGGACAGAGCAAGAGACCCAGTACTTC. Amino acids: CASSDGTEQETQYF.

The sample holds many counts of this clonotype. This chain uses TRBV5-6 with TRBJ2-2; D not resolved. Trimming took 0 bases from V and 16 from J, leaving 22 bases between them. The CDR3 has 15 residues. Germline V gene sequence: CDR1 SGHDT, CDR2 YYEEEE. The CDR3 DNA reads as TGTGCCAGCAGCTTGGAGGCAGCAGCCCGCCGTAAACCGTTTTTT. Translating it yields CASSLEAAARRKPFF.

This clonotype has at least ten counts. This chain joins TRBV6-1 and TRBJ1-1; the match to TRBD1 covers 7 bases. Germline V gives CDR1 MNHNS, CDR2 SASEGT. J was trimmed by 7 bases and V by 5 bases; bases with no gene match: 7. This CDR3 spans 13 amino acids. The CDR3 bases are TGTGCCAGCAGTCCGACAGGGCTAGGTGAAGCTTTCTTT. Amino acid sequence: CASSPTGLGEAFF.

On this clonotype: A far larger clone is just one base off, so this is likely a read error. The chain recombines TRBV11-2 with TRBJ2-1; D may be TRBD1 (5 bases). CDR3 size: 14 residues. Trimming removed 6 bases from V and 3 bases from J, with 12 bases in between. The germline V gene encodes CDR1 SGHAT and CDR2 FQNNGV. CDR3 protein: CASRRTLGYNEQFF. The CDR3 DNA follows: TGTGCCAGCAGGCGGACATTGGGCTACAATGAGCAGTTCTTC.

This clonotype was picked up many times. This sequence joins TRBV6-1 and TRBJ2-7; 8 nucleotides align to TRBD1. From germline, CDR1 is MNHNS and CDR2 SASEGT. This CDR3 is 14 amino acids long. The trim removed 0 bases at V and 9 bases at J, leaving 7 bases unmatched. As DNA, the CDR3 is TGTGCCAGCAGTGAAGCGCAAGGGACAGGTCGGCAGTACTTC. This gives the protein CASSEAQGTGRQYF.

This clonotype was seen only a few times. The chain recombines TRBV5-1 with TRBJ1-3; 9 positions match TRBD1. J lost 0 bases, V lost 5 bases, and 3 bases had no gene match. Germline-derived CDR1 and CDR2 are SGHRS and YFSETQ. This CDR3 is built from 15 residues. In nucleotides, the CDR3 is TGCGCCAGCAGGACAGGGGGTTACTCTGGAAACACCATATATTTT. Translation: CASRTGGYSGNTIYF.

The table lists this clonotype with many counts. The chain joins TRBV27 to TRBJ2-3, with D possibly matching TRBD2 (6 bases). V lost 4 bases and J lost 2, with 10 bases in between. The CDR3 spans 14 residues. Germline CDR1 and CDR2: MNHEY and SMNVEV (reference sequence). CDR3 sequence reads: CASSWGGNTDTQYF. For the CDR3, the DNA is TGTGCCAGCAGTTGGGGCGGGAACACAGATACGCAGTATTTT.